The sequence of this T cell receptor beta chain was determined in a study of T cells in Graves' hyperthyroidism and ophthalmopathy. Trimming pared 6 bases from V and 1 base from J, leaving 10 bases between. Germline loops: CDR1 SGHTS, CDR2 YDEGEE. This CDR3 region has 13 residues. Participants, patients aged 18 to 65, had newly diagnosed hyperthyroidism with a duration under 2 months. As to this clonotype: What it recognizes is unknown.

Findings and caveats of the study: Blood also showed most of the thyroid clonotypes that were expanded above 0.001.

TCR beta CDR3 region amplification was performed from RNA transcripts. The primer set for the first-round RT-PCR of the TCR CDR3 was HTBI. In TCRdb, the multiplex PCR reads were re-called with MiXCR into one record per CDR3 protein. The sample has around 700,000 distinct CDR3 sequences, approximately 18% seen once. V usage is TRBV5-8 and J usage is TRBJ1-1, with D possibly being TRBD1 (5 bases). This sequence was found in a woman between 50 and 59 years old with Graves' hyperthyroidism that later progressed to Graves' ophthalmopathy. The sequenced sample was blood. As DNA, the CDR3 is TGTGCCAGCAATTTTGGACAGAACACTGAAGCTTTCTTT. This translates into CASNFGQNTEAFF.